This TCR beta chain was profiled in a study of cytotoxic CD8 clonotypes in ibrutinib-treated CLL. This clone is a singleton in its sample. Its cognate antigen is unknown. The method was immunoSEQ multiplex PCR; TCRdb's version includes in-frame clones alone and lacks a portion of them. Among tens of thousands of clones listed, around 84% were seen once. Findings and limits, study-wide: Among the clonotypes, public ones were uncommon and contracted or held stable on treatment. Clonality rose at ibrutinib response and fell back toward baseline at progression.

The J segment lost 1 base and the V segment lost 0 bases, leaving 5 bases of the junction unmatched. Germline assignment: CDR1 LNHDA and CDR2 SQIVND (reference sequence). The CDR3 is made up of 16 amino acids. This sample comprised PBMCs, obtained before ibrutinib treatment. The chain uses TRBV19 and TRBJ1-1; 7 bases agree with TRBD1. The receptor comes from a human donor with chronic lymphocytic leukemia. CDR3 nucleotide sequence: TGTGCCAGTAGTATAGACTCGACAGGGACGAACACTGAAGCTTTCTTT. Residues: CASSIDSTGTNTEAFF.